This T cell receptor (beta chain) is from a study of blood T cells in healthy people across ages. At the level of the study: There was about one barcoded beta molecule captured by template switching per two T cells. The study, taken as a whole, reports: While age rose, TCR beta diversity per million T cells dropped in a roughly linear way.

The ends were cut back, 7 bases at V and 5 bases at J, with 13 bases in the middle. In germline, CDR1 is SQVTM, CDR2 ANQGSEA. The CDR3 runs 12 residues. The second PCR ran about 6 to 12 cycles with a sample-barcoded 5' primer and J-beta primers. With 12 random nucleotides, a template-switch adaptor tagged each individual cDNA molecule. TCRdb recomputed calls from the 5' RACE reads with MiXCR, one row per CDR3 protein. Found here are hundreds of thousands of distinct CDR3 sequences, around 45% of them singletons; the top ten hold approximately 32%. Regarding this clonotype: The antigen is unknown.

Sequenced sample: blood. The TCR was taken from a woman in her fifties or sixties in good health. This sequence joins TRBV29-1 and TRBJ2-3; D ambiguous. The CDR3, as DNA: TGCAGCGCCTACGACACCTTAGATACGCAGTATTTT. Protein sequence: CSAYDTLDTQYF.